These T cell receptor beta chains were read from a single sample in a study of CD8+CD57+ T cells in acquired aplastic anemia. One entry per CDR3 protein, called by TCRdb with MiXCR from the reads. The sample records 110,000 or so distinct CDR3 sequences, 51% being singletons. Specimen: sorted CD4+, CD8+, or CD8+CD57+ T cells (not recorded which) from PBMCs. The receptors here all came from a human donor in good health, serving as a control. Both conserved end residues are part of each CDR3.

TRBV7-8 CASTGNLLTEAFF
TRBV10-1 CATSDRRVYEQYF
TRBV29-1 CSGRQGERTEAFF
TRBV27 CASSMGQADEQYF
TRBV7-2 CASSFLAWGTEAFF
TRBV25-1 CASSLVEGQEETQYF
TRBV6-1 CASSGTFTYNEQFF
TRBV24-1 CATSARESSYEQYF
TRBV2 CASSSRAGQGFYEQYF
TRBV19 CASSPYRTGSSGANVLTF
TRBV10-3 CASTSGTGGSYNEQFF
TRBV10-3 CAISESGNQPQHF
TRBV11-2 CASSGQGNYGYTF
TRBV12-3/TRBV12-4 CASSLQGTWANVLTF
TRBV6-1 CASSATSGATHEQFF
TRBV10-2 CPSSGTGGAFGYTF
TRBV2 CASSAGTGLRDTQYF
TRBV2 CASSPLRDYGYTF
TRBV6-5 CASSYSADKGNEQYF
TRBV29-1 CSSPRDGTYEQYF